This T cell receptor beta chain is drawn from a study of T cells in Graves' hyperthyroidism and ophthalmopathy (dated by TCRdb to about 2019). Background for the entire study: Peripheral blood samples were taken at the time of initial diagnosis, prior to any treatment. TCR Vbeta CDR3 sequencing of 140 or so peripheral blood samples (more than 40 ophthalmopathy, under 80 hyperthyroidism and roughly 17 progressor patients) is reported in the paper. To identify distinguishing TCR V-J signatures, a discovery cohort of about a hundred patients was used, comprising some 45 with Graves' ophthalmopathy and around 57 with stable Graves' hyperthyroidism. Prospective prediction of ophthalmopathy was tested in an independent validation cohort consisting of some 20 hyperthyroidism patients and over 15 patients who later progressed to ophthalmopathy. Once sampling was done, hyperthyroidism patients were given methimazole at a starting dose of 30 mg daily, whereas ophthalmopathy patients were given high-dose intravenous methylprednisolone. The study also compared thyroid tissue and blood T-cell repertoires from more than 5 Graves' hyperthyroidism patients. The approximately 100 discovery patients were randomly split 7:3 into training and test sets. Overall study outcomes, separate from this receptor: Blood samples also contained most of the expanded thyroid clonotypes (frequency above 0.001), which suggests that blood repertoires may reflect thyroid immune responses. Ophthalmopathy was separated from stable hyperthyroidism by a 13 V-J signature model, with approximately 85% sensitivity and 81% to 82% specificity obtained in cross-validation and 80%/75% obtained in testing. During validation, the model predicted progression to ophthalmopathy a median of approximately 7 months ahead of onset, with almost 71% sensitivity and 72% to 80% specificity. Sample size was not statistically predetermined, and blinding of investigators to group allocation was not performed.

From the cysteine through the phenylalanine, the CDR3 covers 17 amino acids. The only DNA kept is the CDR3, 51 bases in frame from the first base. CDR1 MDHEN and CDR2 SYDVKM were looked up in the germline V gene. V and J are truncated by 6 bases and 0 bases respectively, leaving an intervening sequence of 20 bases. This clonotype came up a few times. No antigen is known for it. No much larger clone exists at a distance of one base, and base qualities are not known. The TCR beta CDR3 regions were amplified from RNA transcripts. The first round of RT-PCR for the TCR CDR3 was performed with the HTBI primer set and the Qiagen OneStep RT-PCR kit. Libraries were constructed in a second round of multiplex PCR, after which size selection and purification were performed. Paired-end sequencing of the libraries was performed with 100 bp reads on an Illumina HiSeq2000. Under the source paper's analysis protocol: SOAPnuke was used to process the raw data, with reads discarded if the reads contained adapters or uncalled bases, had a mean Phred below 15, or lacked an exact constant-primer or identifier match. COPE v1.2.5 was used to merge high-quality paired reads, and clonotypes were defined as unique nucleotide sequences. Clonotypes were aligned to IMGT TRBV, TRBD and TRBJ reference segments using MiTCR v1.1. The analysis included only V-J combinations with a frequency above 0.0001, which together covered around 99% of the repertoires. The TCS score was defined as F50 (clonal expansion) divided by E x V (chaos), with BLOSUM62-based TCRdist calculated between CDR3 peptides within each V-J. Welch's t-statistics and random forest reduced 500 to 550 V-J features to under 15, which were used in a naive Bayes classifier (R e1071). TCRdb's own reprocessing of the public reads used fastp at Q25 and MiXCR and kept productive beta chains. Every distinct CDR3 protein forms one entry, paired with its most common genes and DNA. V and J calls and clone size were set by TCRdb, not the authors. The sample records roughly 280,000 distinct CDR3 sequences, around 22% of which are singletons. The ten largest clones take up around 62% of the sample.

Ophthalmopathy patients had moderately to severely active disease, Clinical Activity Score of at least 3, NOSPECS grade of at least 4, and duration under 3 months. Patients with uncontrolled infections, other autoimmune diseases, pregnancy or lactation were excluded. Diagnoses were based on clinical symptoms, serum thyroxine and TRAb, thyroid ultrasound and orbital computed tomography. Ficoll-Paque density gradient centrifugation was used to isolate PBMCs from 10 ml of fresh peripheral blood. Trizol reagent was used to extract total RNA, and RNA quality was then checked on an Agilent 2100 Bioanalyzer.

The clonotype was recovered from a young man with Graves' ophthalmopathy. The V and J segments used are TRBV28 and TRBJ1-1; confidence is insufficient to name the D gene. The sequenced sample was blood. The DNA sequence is TGTGCCAGCAGCCCCCAATTAAGTTCTGAGTTGAACACTGAAGCTTTCTTT. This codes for CASSPQLSSELNTEAFF.